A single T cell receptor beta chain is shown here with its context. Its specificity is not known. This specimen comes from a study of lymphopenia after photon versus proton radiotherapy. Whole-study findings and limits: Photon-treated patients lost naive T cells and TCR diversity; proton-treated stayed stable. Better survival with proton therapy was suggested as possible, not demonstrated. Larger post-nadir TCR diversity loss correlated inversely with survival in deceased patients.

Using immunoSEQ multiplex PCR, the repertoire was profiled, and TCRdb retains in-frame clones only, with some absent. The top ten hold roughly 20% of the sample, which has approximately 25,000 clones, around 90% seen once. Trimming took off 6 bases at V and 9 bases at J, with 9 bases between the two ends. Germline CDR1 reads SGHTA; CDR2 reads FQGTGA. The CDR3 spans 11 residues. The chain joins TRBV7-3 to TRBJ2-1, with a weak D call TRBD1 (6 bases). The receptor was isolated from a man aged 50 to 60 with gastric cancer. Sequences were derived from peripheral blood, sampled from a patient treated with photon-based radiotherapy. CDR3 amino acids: CASSSGAEQFF. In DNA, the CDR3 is TGTGCCAGCAGTTCAGGGGCTGAGCAGTTCTTC.